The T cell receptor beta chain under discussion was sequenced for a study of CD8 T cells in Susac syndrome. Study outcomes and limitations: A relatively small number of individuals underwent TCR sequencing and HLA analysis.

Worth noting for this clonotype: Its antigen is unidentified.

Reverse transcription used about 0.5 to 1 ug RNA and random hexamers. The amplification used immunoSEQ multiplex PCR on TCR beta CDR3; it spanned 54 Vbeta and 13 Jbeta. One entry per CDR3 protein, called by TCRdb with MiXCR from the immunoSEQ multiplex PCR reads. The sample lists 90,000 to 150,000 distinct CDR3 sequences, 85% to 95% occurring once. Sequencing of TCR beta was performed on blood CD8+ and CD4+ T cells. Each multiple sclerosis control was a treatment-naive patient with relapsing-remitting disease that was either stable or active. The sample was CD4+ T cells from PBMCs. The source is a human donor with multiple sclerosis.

This chain's CDR3 is CASSLGGYQPQHF. DNA of the CDR3: TGTGCCAGCAGTTTGGGGGGCTATCAGCCCCAGCATTTT. The chain links TRBV12-3 or TRBV12-4 to TRBJ1-5, with D tentatively TRBD1 (6 bases). Trimming removed 3 bases from V and 5 bases from J, with 8 bases in between. The CDR3 consists of 13 residues.